What follows is one TCR beta chain and its context. The data belong to a study of CD8+ T cells in alopecia areata. Study at large: Tofacitinib was taken orally by treated patients, and the dose was 5 to 10 mg twice daily.

Germline V gives CDR1 SGHDT, CDR2 YYEEEE. This CDR3 comprises 15 residues. V lost 1 base and J lost 6, with 15 bases in between. cDNA reverse transcribed from extracted RNA served as the sequencing template. TCRdb's copy holds only in-frame clones and misses some; the assay was immunoSEQ multiplex PCR. The sample yields around 130,000 clones, 50% to 60% seen once. Sequencing was performed on CD4+ T cells sorted from blood, taken at week 0. This receptor was obtained from a human donor with alopecia areata. The V gene is TRBV5-6, the J gene TRBJ2-3; D possibly corresponds to TRBD1 (6 bases). CDR3 in DNA: TGTGCCAGCAGCTTGACGACAGGACTCTCGGATACGCAGTATTTT. It yields the protein CASSLTTGLSDTQYF.